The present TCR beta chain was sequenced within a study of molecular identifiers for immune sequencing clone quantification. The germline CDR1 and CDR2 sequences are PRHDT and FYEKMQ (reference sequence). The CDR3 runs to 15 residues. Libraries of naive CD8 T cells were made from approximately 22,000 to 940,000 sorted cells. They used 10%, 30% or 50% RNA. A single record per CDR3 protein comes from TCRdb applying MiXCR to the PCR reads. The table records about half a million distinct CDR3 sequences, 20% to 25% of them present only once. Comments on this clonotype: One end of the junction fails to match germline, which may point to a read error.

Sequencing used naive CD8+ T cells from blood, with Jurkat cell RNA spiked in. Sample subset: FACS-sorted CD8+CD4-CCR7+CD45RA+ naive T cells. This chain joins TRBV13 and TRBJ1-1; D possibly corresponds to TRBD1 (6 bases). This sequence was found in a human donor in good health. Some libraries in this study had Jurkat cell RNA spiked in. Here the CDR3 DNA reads TGTGCCAGCAGCTTAGCTGGGGGCCTGAACGCTGAAGCTTTCTTT. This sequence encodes CASSLAGGLNAEAFF.